The 5 T cell receptor beta chains below come from one sample, sequenced in a study of T cells in Graves' hyperthyroidism and ophthalmopathy. Amplified TCR beta CDR3 regions derived from RNA transcripts. The HTBI primer set served for first-round RT-PCR of the TCR CDR3. TCRdb redid the calling of the multiplex PCR reads with MiXCR, one entry per CDR3 protein. Of about 360,000 distinct CDR3 sequences listed, about 18% were seen once; the top ten hold 3.5% to 4%. Source material: blood. These receptors came from a woman under 30 with Graves' hyperthyroidism.

A remark on this clonotype: A read error may be the cause here, since a much bigger clone is one base away. This chain's CDR3 is CASSLHGGYSYEHYF. The CDR3 DNA reads TGTGCCAGCAGCTTACACGGGGGCTACTCCTACGAGCATTACTTC. This sequence joins TRBV7-3 and TRBJ1-2; TRBD1 is a possible D gene (6 bases). The germline gives CDR1 SGHTA, CDR2 FQGTGA. The CDR3 is 15 amino acids.

The table lists this clonotype with many counts. A much more abundant neighbour one base away suggests this may be a read error. V gene TRBV7-2 combines with J gene TRBJ2-7; no firm D call. Germline V gives CDR1 SGHTA, CDR2 FQGNSA. V was pared by 3 bases and J by 0 bases, with 9 bases between. The CDR3 is made up of 14 amino acids. The CDR3 DNA reads TGTGCCAGCAGCTTTACGGCGAGCTCCTACGAGCAGTACTTC. Translating it yields CASSFTASSYEQYF.

This clonotype was picked up many times. The chain's CDR3 is CASSLSRGYEQYF. The CDR3 region has the DNA TGTGCCAGCAGTCTAAGCAGGGGCTACGAGCAGTACTTC. The V gene is TRBV6-1, the J gene TRBJ2-7, with D maybe TRBD1 (6 bases). This CDR3 has 13 amino acids. Per the germline V gene, CDR1 is MNHNS and CDR2 is SASEGT. V lost 5 bases to trimming and J lost 3 bases, with 11 bases between them.

CDR3 bases: TGTGCCAGTACGGGGGACGAGCTCACTGAAGCTTTCTTT. Its protein is CASTGDELTEAFF. The chain links TRBV19 to TRBJ1-1; maybe TRBD1 (5 bases). V dropped 7 bases and J dropped 4 bases, with 13 bases sitting between them. CDR3 size: 13 residues. CDR1 is LNHDA, CDR2 SQIVND, per germline (reference sequence).

V gene TRBV24-1 combines with J gene TRBJ2-2, with D perhaps matching TRBD1 (5 bases). The CDR3 consists of 14 residues. Per germline, CDR1 KGHDR and CDR2 SFDVKD. Trimming pared 5 bases from V and 6 bases from J, leaving 12 bases between. In DNA, the CDR3 is TGTGCCACCAGTGTGAGCAGGGCCGCCGGGGAGCTGTTTTTT. This translates into CATSVSRAAGELFF.